These 28 T cell receptor beta chains were all obtained from the same sample, sequenced in a study of OX40 agonist ivuxolimab in advanced cancers. Some clones are missing from TCRdb's copy, which holds only in-frame ones; the method was immunoSEQ multiplex PCR. Here the sample spans fewer than 65,000 clones, around 90% being singletons. The starting material was CD4+ or CD8+ T cells sorted from blood, obtained in a trial of the OX40 agonist ivuxolimab. The receptors were sampled from an adult with an advanced solid tumor such as melanoma, head and neck, liver or kidney cancer.

The chain recombines TRBV19 with TRBJ2-3, with D perhaps matching TRBD1 (5 bases). Trimming removed 4 bases at V and 2 bases at J, with 7 bases between. CDR3 length equals 13 residues. Germline loops: CDR1 LNHDA, CDR2 SQIVND (reference sequence). CDR3 coding DNA: TGTGCCAGTAGTAGCAGGGCCACAGATACGCAGTATTTT. Protein: CASSSRATDTQYF.

The V call is TRBV10-2, the J call TRBJ2-7; either TRBD1 or TRBD2 may fit D (5 bases each). CDR3 length equals 16 residues. Trimming took off 6 bases at V and 5 bases at J, with 23 bases between the two ends. Germline V lookup: CDR1 WSHSY, CDR2 SAAADI. CDR3: CASSPGGSRALDEQYF. The CDR3, as DNA: TGCGCCAGCAGCCCTGGGGGTTCGAGGGCCTTAGACGAGCAGTACTTC.

V usage is TRBV27 and J usage is TRBJ2-7, with D perhaps given as TRBD1 or TRBD2 (5 bases each). The CDR3 consists of 14 residues. Per the germline V gene, CDR1 is MNHEY and CDR2 is SMNVEV (reference sequence). The V end lost 5 bases, the J end lost 5 bases, and 16 bases lay between the germline ends. CDR3 amino acids: CASSVPGTPDEQYF. CDR3 nucleotide sequence: TGTGCCAGCAGTGTTCCCGGGACCCCGGACGAGCAGTACTTC.

This clone was seen only once. The V gene is TRBV5-1, the J gene TRBJ2-1, with a weak D call TRBD2 (5 bases). V was pared by 2 bases and J by 8 bases, with 20 bases between. The germline V gene encodes CDR1 SGHRS and CDR2 YFSETQ. There are 16 residues in the CDR3. CDR3 loop: CASSFGPALQRDEQFF. The CDR3 nucleotides are TGCGCCAGCAGCTTTGGTCCCGCCTTACAGAGGGATGAGCAGTTCTTC.

The rearrangement uses TRBV6-4 and TRBJ2-2; perhaps TRBD1 as D (5 bases). In germline, CDR1 is MRHNA, CDR2 SNTAGT. This CDR3 comprises 14 residues. The ends were cut back, 7 bases at V and 0 bases at J, with 9 bases in the middle. The CDR3 sequence is CASKDSPNTGELFF. In DNA form, the CDR3 reads TGTGCCAGCAAAGACAGTCCGAACACCGGGGAGCTGTTTTTT.

V gene TRBV19 combines with J gene TRBJ2-1, with D hard to call. Germline assignment: CDR1 LNHDA and CDR2 SQIVND (reference sequence). Trimming removed 4 bases from V and 7 bases from J, with 11 bases in between. CDR3 length equals 13 residues. The CDR3: CASSTGRRNEQFF. As DNA, the CDR3 is TGTGCCAGTAGTACCGGCCGGCGTAATGAGCAGTTCTTC.

This chain links TRBV19 with TRBJ2-1; D uncertain. The germline V gene encodes CDR1 LNHDA and CDR2 SQIVND (reference sequence). This CDR3 has 14 amino acids. V lost 1 base and J lost 5, with 9 bases in between. DNA for the CDR3: TGTGCCAGTAGTATAGCAGACTCACACAATGAGCAGTTCTTC. Translated, it gives CASSIADSHNEQFF.

The V call is TRBV11-1, the J call TRBJ1-6, with D perhaps TRBD1 (5 bases). The V end was cut by 7 bases, the J end by 7 bases, with 11 bases between. Germline CDR1 is SGHAT and CDR2 is FQDESV (reference sequence). This CDR3 region has 13 residues. CDR3 residues: CASNPGRNSPLHF. For the CDR3, the DNA is TGTGCCAGCAACCCAGGGAGGAATTCACCCCTCCACTTT.

This clone appeared a single time. The chain joins TRBV19 to TRBJ1-2; 7 bases agree with TRBD1. This CDR3 contains 14 residues. Germline V CDR1 and CDR2: LNHDA, SQIVND (reference sequence). V lost 5 bases and J lost 4; bases outside the gene matches: 7. The CDR3 sequence: CASSADRVGYGYTF. The CDR3 DNA sequence: TGTGCCAGTAGTGCAGACAGGGTTGGCTATGGCTACACCTTC.

The chain combines TRBV5-4 with TRBJ1-2; D is unclear. From germline, CDR1 is SGHNT and CDR2 YYREEE (reference sequence). V lost 3 bases, J lost 7 bases, and 10 bases lay in between. The CDR3 extends over 12 amino acids. Here the CDR3 reads CASSSPTSGYTF. The CDR3 DNA follows: TGTGCCAGCAGCTCGCCGACGAGTGGCTACACCTTC.

The J gene is TRBJ2-7, the V gene TRBV19, with no clear D. Germline V gene data show CDR1 as LNHDA and CDR2 as SQIVND (reference sequence). This CDR3 contains 13 residues. V gave up 3 bases and J gave up 3 bases, with 9 bases separating them. The CDR3 nucleotides read TGTGCCAGTAGTATGACACTACTCTACGAGCAGTACTTC. Encoded protein: CASSMTLLYEQYF.

The CDR3 reads CAIKAAGTDNYGYTF. The CDR3 nucleotides are TGTGCCATCAAAGCCGCCGGGACGGATAACTATGGCTACACCTTC. The rearrangement joins TRBV10-3 to TRBJ1-2; D possibly corresponds to TRBD1 (5 bases). Germline V gene sequence: CDR1 ENHRY, CDR2 SYGVKD. This CDR3 is 15 amino acids long. Trimming removed 7 bases from V and 1 base from J, with 16 bases in between.

The V call is TRBV4-1, the J call TRBJ1-2; 8 bases map to TRBD1. V trimming: 4 bases; J trimming: 5 bases; junction bases outside the gene matches: 6. The CDR3 sequence is 14 residues long. In germline, CDR1 is MGHRA, CDR2 YSYEKL. CDR3 in amino acids: CASSPRDRLYGYTF. CDR3 sequence (DNA): TGCGCCAGCAGCCCCCGGGACAGGCTTTATGGCTACACCTTC.

The rearrangement joins TRBV11-3 to TRBJ2-1; TRBD2 matches 11 bases. The V segment lost 3 bases and the J segment 4 bases; nucleotides outside the gene matches: 2. This CDR3 has 15 amino acids. Germline CDR1 is SGHNT and CDR2 is YENEEA. The CDR3 nucleotides read TGTGCCAGCAGCTTGGCTAGCGGGGGGTACAATGAGCAGTTCTTC. It is translated as CASSLASGGYNEQFF.

Here the CDR3 reads CASSPRQGGGEKLFF. The CDR3, as DNA: TGTGCCAGCAGCCCCCGACAGGGCGGAGGGGAAAAACTGTTTTTT. The chain couples TRBV9 to TRBJ1-4; 7 positions agree with TRBD1. Per germline, CDR1 SGDLS and CDR2 YYNGEE. After removal of 4 bases from V and 8 bases from J, the junction contained 11 bases not matched to a gene. The CDR3 extends over 15 amino acids.

V and J are TRBV2 and TRBJ2-5; possibly TRBD1 or TRBD2 for D (5 bases each). The CDR3 is 13 amino acids. CDR1 is SNHLY, CDR2 FYNNEI, per germline. Trimming pared 3 bases from V and 10 bases from J, leaving 15 bases between. The CDR3 bases are TGTGCCAGCAGTGATCCCTGGAGAGGGGACCAGTACTTC. It specifies CASSDPWRGDQYF.

The chain recombines TRBV5-1 with TRBJ2-2; D is ambiguous. This CDR3 is built from 13 residues. Germline V gives CDR1 SGHRS, CDR2 YFSETQ. The germline V and J ends were trimmed by 4 bases and 4 bases, with 8 bases remaining between them. The chain's CDR3 is CASSLGGTGELFF. CDR3 DNA sequence: TGCGCCAGCAGCCTGGGCGGCACCGGGGAGCTGTTTTTT.

The chain is built from TRBV2 and TRBJ2-2; D unclear. Germline CDR1 and CDR2: SNHLY and FYNNEI. Trimming removed 2 bases from V and 4 bases from J, with 11 bases in between. This CDR3 is 15 amino acids long. CDR3 region: CASSEMDRGTGELFF. DNA for the CDR3: TGTGCCAGCAGTGAAATGGATCGAGGCACCGGGGAGCTGTTTTTT. Filled out from reference TRBV2 and TRBJ2-2, the complete variable domain reads EPEVTQTPSHQVTQMGQEVILRCVPISNHLYFYWYRQILGQKVEFLVSFYNNEISEKSEIFDDQFSVERPDGSNFTLKIRSTKLEDSAMYFCASSEMDRGTGELFFGEGSRLTVL.

V usage is TRBV18 and J usage is TRBJ2-5; D is ambiguous. V was shortened by 1 base and J by 2 bases, with 8 bases between the two germline ends. Germline CDR1 KGHSH, CDR2 LQKENI. This CDR3 is 14 amino acids long. The CDR3 DNA follows: TGTGCCAGCTCACCACTGAGGTCACAAGAGACCCAGTACTTC. Amino acids: CASSPLRSQETQYF. Full variable domain (remainder filled in from reference TRBV18 and TRBJ2-5): NAGVMQNPRHLVRRRGQEARLRCSPMKGHSHVYWYRQLPEEGLKFMVYLQKENIIDESGMPKERFSAEFPKEGPSILRIQQVVRGDSAAYFCASSPLRSQETQYFGPGTRLLVL.

The table lists this clone with a few counts. V is TRBV10-1 and J is TRBJ2-1, with a possible D match to TRBD2 (6 bases). The CDR3 is 14 amino acids. Germline V gives CDR1 WNHNN, CDR2 SYGVQD (reference sequence). Trimming cost V 2 bases and J 7 bases, with 12 bases left between them. CDR3 sequence: CASSEGGMKNEQFF. The CDR3 DNA is TGCGCCAGCAGTGAGGGAGGGATGAAAAATGAGCAGTTCTTC.

The chain joins TRBV19 to TRBJ1-1; D is possibly TRBD1 (5 bases). The CDR3 has 15 amino acids. The V and J ends lost 5 bases and 6 bases respectively, with 19 bases between them. Germline V gives CDR1 LNHDA, CDR2 SQIVND (reference sequence). The CDR3: CASSVLDGGVPEAFF. DNA of the CDR3: TGTGCCAGTAGTGTATTGGATGGGGGTGTACCTGAAGCTTTCTTT.

This chain connects TRBV7-6 to TRBJ2-3; a weak D match, TRBD2 (5 bases). The CDR3 sequence is 15 residues long. Germline V gene data show CDR1 as SGHVS and CDR2 as FNYEAQ. V lost 5 bases and J 2 bases, leaving 14 bases between the germline ends. The DNA of the CDR3 is TGTGCCAGCAGCCTTACCGGACTCATCACAGATACGCAGTATTTT. It codes for CASSLTGLITDTQYF.

The rearrangement uses TRBV30 and TRBJ1-2; 7 nucleotides agree with TRBD1. Germline V gene data show CDR1 as GTSNPN and CDR2 as SVGIG (reference sequence). J was trimmed by 0 bases and V by 4 bases; bases with no gene match: 5. This CDR3 comprises 14 residues. As DNA, the CDR3 is TGTGCCTGGACCCGACAGGGAGCTAACTATGGCTACACCTTC. The encoded protein is CAWTRQGANYGYTF. The variable domain in full, completed from reference TRBV30 and TRBJ1-2, reads SQTIHQWPATLVQPVGSPLSLECTVEGTSNPNLYWYRQAAGRGLQLLFYSVGIGQISSEVPQNLSASRPQDRQFILSSKKLLLSDSGFYLCAWTRQGANYGYTFGSGTRLTVV.

V is TRBV7-9 and J is TRBJ2-7, with 10 bases that match TRBD1. The CDR3 is 15 residues long. Per germline, CDR1 SEHNR and CDR2 FQNEAQ (reference sequence). The junction had 8 bases not matched to a gene; V was cut back by 4 bases and J by 5 bases. Here the CDR3 DNA reads TGTGCCAGCAGCTCCTGGACAGGGGGTATAAACGAGCAGTACTTC. Translating it yields CASSSWTGGINEQYF.

The V call is TRBV5-1, the J call TRBJ2-1; 10 bases are a match to TRBD1. The length of the CDR3 is 15 residues. CDR1 is SGHRS, CDR2 YFSETQ, per germline. V was pared by 4 bases and J by 2 bases, with 3 bases of the junction left unmatched. CDR3 nucleotides: TGCGCCAGCAGCACGACAGGGGGCCCCTACAATGAGCAGTTCTTC. Protein: CASSTTGGPYNEQFF.

This chain connects TRBV7-2 to TRBJ2-1, with no clear D. V lost 7 bases, J lost 4 bases, and 5 bases lay in between. The CDR3 length is 11 residues. Germline CDR1 reads SGHTA; CDR2 reads FQGNSA. The CDR3 coding sequence is TGTGCCAGCACCAGGTACAATGAGCAGTTCTTC. This translates into CASTRYNEQFF. Full variable domain (missing parts from reference TRBV7-2 and TRBJ2-1): GAGVSQSPSNKVTEKGKDVELRCDPISGHTALYWYRQSLGQGLEFLIYFQGNSAPDKSGLPSDRFSAERTGGSVSTLTIQRTQQEDSAVYLCASTRYNEQFFGPGTRLTVL.

The chain links TRBV27 to TRBJ2-3; 10 bases map to TRBD1. This CDR3 comprises 16 residues. Per the germline V gene, CDR1 is MNHEY and CDR2 is SMNVEV (reference sequence). V lost 0 bases, J lost 2 bases, and 2 bases stayed unmatched. CDR3 sequence: CASSLSGTGVTDTQYF. As DNA, the CDR3 is TGTGCCAGCAGTTTATCTGGGACAGGGGTCACAGATACGCAGTATTTT.

The chain combines TRBV6-6 with TRBJ1-2; possibly TRBD1 for D (5 bases). V lost 5 bases to trimming and J lost 4 bases, with 14 bases between them. This CDR3 has 14 amino acids. Germline V CDR1 and CDR2: MNHNY, SVGAGI (reference sequence). The CDR3 DNA reads TGTGCCAGCAGTCCGGCCTCAGGGTCCTATGGCTACACCTTC. The encoded protein is CASSPASGSYGYTF.